These 10 T cell receptor beta chains share one sample of origin, sequenced in a study of shared clonotypes between healthy human individuals. Naivety among CD8 cells was defined by CD45RO negativity and positive CCR7 selection, thereby excluding terminally differentiated effector memory CD45RA+ cells. Assay used: immunoSEQ multiplex PCR; TCRdb lists only in-frame clones, some missing. The table has around 2.1 million clones, 85% to 95% seen once; the top ten hold roughly 1.7%. Source material: naive CD8+ T cells from PBMCs. All receptors come from a man aged 18 to 29 in good health. Some clones in this sample may be carry-over from other donors' samples.

A single count supports this clone. This sequence joins TRBV21-1 and TRBJ2-1; the listed D gene, TRBD2, was not tested against the DNA. TRBV21-1 is a recognized pseudogene. CDR3 size: 16 residues. Here the CDR3 DNA reads TGTGCCAGCCCCAAAAGGAGGCGGGAAGAGGACAATGAGCAGTTCTTC. This sequence encodes CASPKRRREEDNEQFF.

The rearrangement links TRBV4-2 to TRBJ1-2; tentatively, D is TRBD1 (5 bases). This CDR3 contains 14 residues. Germline CDR1 reads LGHNA; CDR2 reads YNFKEQ. V was shortened by 5 bases and J by 6 bases, with 16 bases between the two germline ends. This CDR3 reads CASSVLLGTDGYTF. As DNA, the CDR3 is TGTGCCAGCAGCGTCCTTTTGGGGACGGATGGCTACACCTTC.

V gene TRBV28 combines with J gene TRBJ2-7, with D possibly being TRBD2 (6 bases). CDR1 is MDHEN and CDR2 is SYDVKM in the germline V gene. Trimming cost V 6 bases and J 4 bases, with 13 bases left between them. The CDR3 runs 13 residues. This CDR3 reads CASSPTSWYEQYF. CDR3 nucleotides: TGTGCCAGCAGCCCGACTAGTTGGTACGAGCAGTACTTC.

The chain uses TRBV5-6 and TRBJ2-1, with 7 bases that match TRBD2. This CDR3 has 13 residues. Germline CDR1 SGHDT, CDR2 YYEEEE. V was pared by 6 bases and J by 6 bases, with 6 bases of the junction left unmatched. In nucleotides, the CDR3 is TGTGCCAGCACCCTGGGGGGGTTCAATGAGCAGTTCTTC. The encoded protein is CASTLGGFNEQFF. Full variable domain (rest looked up from reference TRBV5-6 and TRBJ2-1): DAGVTQSPTHLIKTRGQQVTLRCSPKSGHDTVSWYQQALGQGPQFIFQYYEEEERQRGNFPDRFSGHQFPNYSSELNVNALLLGDSALYLCASTLGGFNEQFFGPGTRLTVL.

The rearrangement joins TRBV27 to TRBJ2-1, with a tentative D call TRBD2 (5 bases). The CDR3 is 13 amino acids. Germline V gene lookup returns CDR1 MNHEY and CDR2 SMNVEV (reference sequence). The V and J ends lost 6 bases and 8 bases respectively, with 14 bases between them. The CDR3 region is CASSPNSVHEQFF. The CDR3, as DNA: TGTGCCAGCAGCCCCAATAGCGTCCATGAGCAGTTCTTC.

Note on this clone: In the same sample, other DNA sequences code for this CDR3. The gene calls are TRBV9 and TRBJ2-3, with D perhaps given as TRBD1 or TRBD2 (5 bases each). The CDR3 totals 14 residues. The germline V and J ends were trimmed by 4 bases and 1 base, with 10 bases remaining between them. Germline values: CDR1 SGDLS, CDR2 YYNGEE. CDR3 DNA sequence: TGTGCCAGCAGCCCCCGGGGCCGCACAGATACGCAGTATTTT. Amino acid sequence: CASSPRGRTDTQYF.

This sequence joins TRBV7-8 and TRBJ1-5; 11 bases match TRBD1. The germline V gene has CDR1 SGHVS and CDR2 FQNEAQ. This CDR3 region has 16 residues. The V segment lost 3 bases and the J segment 3 bases; nucleotides outside the gene matches: 4. The DNA for the CDR3 is TGTGCCAGCAGCTTCTTGGGACAGGGGGACAATCAGCCCCAGCATTTT. Its translation is CASSFLGQGDNQPQHF.

V is TRBV6-1 and J is TRBJ1-4; D remains ambiguous. Trimming pared 2 bases from V and 0 bases from J, leaving 10 bases between. Germline V CDR1 and CDR2: MNHNS, SASEGT. The length of the CDR3 is 16 residues. DNA of the CDR3: TGTGCCAGCAGTGAAACCCGCTTTGCAACTAATGAAAAACTGTTTTTT. Protein product: CASSETRFATNEKLFF.

The chain links TRBV5-8 to TRBJ1-1, with no clear D. Deletions cut 0 bases from V and 4 bases from J, with 7 bases between. Germline CDR1 is SGHTS and CDR2 is YDEGEE. CDR3 length equals 13 residues. This CDR3 is CASSLGDITEAFF. The CDR3 region has the DNA TGTGCCAGCAGCTTGGGAGACATCACTGAAGCTTTCTTT.

The chain joins TRBV14 to TRBJ1-1; 7 nucleotides align to TRBD1. There are 13 residues in the CDR3. Germline V CDR1 and CDR2: SGHDN, FVKESK. The V and J ends lost 2 bases and 8 bases, in that order; junction bases with no gene match: 5. The CDR3 spells CASSQRGGWEAFF. The CDR3 DNA follows: TGTGCCAGCAGCCAAAGAGGGGGCTGGGAAGCTTTCTTT.